A selection of T cell receptor beta chains follows, all from one sample in a study of T cells in Graves' hyperthyroidism and ophthalmopathy. A single record per CDR3 protein comes from TCRdb applying MiXCR to the multiplex PCR reads. The table has hundreds of thousands of distinct CDR3 sequences, more than 12% seen once. Material for sequencing was blood. The receptors originated from a woman aged 50 to 65 with Graves' ophthalmopathy. Both conserved end residues are part of each CDR3. D genes are given only for firm matches. A clone size is listed for some rows: how often the clone was seen (once, few, many), or a class if it is expanded.

D gene	V gene	clone size	J gene	CDR3 DNA	CDR3 protein
TRBD1	TRBV12-3/TRBV12-4	many	TRBJ2-1	TGTGCCAGCAGTCCCATGACAGGGGGCTTCTTGTGGAATGAGCAGTTCTTC	CASSPMTGGFLWNEQFF
.	TRBV7-9	.	TRBJ2-1	TGTGCCAGCAGCTTAGTCGGTTTGGGTGAGCAGTTCTTC	CASSLVGLGEQFF
.	TRBV28	few	TRBJ2-1	TGTGCCAGCAGTTATACTCCCAGCTACAATGAGCAGTTCTTC	CASSYTPSYNEQFF
TRBD1	TRBV11-2	many	TRBJ1-1	TGTGCCAGCAGCTTACCCGGGACAGCCAACACTGAAGCTTTCTTT	CASSLPGTANTEAFF
TRBD2	TRBV20-1	many	TRBJ2-3	TGCAGTGCTCCCCAAGCGGGAGGAAACACAGATACGCAGTATTTT	CSAPQAGGNTDTQYF
.	TRBV7-3	many	TRBJ2-1	TGTGCCAGCAGCTTAACGGGGGCAGCGCCGCAGTTCTTC	CASSLTGAAPQFF
.	TRBV28	few	TRBJ1-5	TGTGCCAGCAGTTTATCTTGGCGGAGCAATCAGCCCCAGCATTTT	CASSLSWRSNQPQHF
TRBD2	TRBV20-1	many	TRBJ2-7	TGCAGTGCTAGAGTAGCGGGACTAGCGGGAGTAGAGCAGTACTTC	CSARVAGLAGVEQYF
.	TRBV2	many	TRBJ1-5	TGTGCCAGCAGTTTCCGCAATCAGCCCCAGCATTTT	CASSFRNQPQHF
.	TRBV6-2/TRBV6-3	many	TRBJ1-1	TGTGCCAGCACTCTAGACAGTATGAACACTGAAGCTTTCTTT	CASTLDSMNTEAFF
.	TRBV12-3/TRBV12-4	many	TRBJ1-1	TGTGCCAGCAGCCAAGGACGGTTTGAAGCTTTCTTT	CASSQGRFEAFF
TRBD1	TRBV18	many	TRBJ1-1	TGTGCCAGCTCACCACCATACGGGACAGAGAACACTGAAGCTTTCTTT	CASSPPYGTENTEAFF
.	TRBV20-1	many	TRBJ2-1	TGCAGTGCTAGTTTGCCTTACTCCCCCAATGAGCAGTTCTTC	CSASLPYSPNEQFF
.	TRBV27	many	TRBJ1-5	TGTGCCAGCGGGGTTAAGGGTTTCAATCAGCCCCAGCATTTT	CASGVKGFNQPQHF
.	TRBV4-2	many	TRBJ2-5	TGTGCCAGCAGCCAAGCTAGCGTGGGAGAGACCCAGTACTTC	CASSQASVGETQYF
TRBD2	TRBV27	many	TRBJ2-3	TGTGCCAGCAGTGGGACTAGCGGGAGTGGTATAGATACGCAGTATTTT	CASSGTSGSGIDTQYF
TRBD2	TRBV28	.	TRBJ2-1	TGTGCCAGCGGTTTAGCGGGAGGGCTCGATGAGCAGTTCTTC	CASGLAGGLDEQFF
.	TRBV5-1	many	TRBJ1-4	TGCGCCAGCAGCCTTCAACCCTCGGGCCCGGGGGAGGAAAAACTGTTTTTT	CASSLQPSGPGEEKLFF
.	TRBV13	many	TRBJ1-1	TGTGCCAGCAGCTTAGAGGGTAAGGTGAACACTGAAGCTTTCTTT	CASSLEGKVNTEAFF
.	TRBV20-1	.	TRBJ2-1	TGCAGTGCGGGGGGTTATTCCTACAATGAGCAGTTCTTC	CSAGGYSYNEQFF
.	TRBV2	many	TRBJ2-2	TGTGCCAGCACAAAGGGCGCCGGGGAGCTGTTTTTT	CASTKGAGELFF
TRBD2	TRBV4-1	many	TRBJ2-7	TGCGCCAGCAGGCAAGGAGCGGGGTTGGGTCGGGACTACGAGCAGTACTTC	CASRQGAGLGRDYEQYF
TRBD2	TRBV5-5	many	TRBJ2-7	TGTGCCAGCAGCTTGGGACTAGCGTATGACGAGCAGTACTTC	CASSLGLAYDEQYF
TRBD2	TRBV18	.	TRBJ2-7	TGTGCCAGCTCACAGAATGCCGGGACTAGCTCCTACGAGCAGTACTTC	CASSQNAGTSSYEQYF
.	TRBV6-2/TRBV6-3	many	TRBJ2-7	TGTGCCAGCAGTCCTCCGCTCTACGAGCAGTACTTC	CASSPPLYEQYF
.	TRBV6-1	many	TRBJ1-1	TGTGCCAGCAGTTATACGGTCGGCAACACTGAAGCTTTCTTT	CASSYTVGNTEAFF